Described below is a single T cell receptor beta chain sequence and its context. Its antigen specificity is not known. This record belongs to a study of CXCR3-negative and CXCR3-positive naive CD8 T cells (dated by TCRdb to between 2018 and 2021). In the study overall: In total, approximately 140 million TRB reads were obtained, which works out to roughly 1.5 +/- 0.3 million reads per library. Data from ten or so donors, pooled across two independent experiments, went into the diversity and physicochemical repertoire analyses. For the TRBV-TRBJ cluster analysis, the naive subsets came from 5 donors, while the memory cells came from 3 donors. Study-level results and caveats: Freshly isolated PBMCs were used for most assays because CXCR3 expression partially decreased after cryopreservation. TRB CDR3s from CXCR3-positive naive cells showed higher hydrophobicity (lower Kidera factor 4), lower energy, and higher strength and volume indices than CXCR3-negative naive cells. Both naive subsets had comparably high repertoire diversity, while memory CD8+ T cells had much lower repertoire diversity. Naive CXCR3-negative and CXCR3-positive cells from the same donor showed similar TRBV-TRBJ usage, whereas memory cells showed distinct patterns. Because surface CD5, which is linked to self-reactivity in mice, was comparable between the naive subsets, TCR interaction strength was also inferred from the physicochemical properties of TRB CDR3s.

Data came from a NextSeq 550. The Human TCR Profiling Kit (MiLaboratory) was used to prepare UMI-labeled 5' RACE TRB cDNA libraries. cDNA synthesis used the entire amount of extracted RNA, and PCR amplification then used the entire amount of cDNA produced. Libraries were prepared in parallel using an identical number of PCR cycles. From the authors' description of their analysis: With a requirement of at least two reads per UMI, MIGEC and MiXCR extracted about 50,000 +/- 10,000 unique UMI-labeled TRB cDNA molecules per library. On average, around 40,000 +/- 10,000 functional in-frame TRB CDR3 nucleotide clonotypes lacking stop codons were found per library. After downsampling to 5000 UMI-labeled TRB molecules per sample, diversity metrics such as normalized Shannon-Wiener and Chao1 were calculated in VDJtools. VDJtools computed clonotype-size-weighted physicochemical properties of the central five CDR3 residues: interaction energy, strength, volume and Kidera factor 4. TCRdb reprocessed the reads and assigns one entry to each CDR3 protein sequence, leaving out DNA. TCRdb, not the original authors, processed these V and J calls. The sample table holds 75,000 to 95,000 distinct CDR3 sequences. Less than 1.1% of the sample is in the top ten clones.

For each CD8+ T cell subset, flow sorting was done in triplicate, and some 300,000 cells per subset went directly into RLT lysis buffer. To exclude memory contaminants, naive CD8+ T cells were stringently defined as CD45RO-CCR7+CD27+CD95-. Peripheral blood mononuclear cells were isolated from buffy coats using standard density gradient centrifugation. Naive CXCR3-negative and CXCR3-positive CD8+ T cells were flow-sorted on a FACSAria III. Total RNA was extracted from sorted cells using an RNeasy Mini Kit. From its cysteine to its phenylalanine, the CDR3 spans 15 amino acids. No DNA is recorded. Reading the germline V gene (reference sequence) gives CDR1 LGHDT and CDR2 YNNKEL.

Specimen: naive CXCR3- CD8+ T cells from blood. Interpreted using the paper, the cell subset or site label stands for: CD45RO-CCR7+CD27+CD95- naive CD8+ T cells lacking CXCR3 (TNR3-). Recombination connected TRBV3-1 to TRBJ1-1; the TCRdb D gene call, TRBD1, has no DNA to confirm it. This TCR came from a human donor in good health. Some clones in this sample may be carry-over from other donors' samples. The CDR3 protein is CASSPAWGGSTEAFF.